This entry is about one T cell receptor (beta chain). This clonotype was counted a few times. Its antigen is unknown. No qualities accompany the bases; no much larger clone lies one base away. The source of the sample is a study of early T cells in non-severe SARS-CoV-2 infection (dated by TCRdb to the early 2020s). Concerning the study at large: Because TCR sequencing was done on bulk RNA from unsorted whole blood, the alpha and beta chains could not be paired.

Based on the germline V gene, the CDR1 and CDR2 sequences are SGHTA and FQGNSA. The CDR3 runs 13 amino acids, cysteine and phenylalanine included. The sequence is cut down to CDR3 DNA, 39 bases in frame from base 1. V loses 1 base, J loses 6 bases, and the germline ends lie 8 bases apart. Libraries were made using 5' RACE. Sequencing used a NextSeq 500. To correct for sequencing error and PCR bias, the TCR library protocol tagged individual cDNA molecules with unique molecular identifiers. Both TCR alpha and beta chains were sequenced, and tight co-correlation was observed between alpha and beta sequence abundances in each sample. The original methods were these. Decombinator V4 was used to annotate TCR sequences for V gene, J gene and CDR3. Expanded TCRs were defined as changing significantly between any two time points under a Poisson model with p below 0.0001. TCR abundances were normalised to the total number of TCRs sequenced per sample and expressed as counts per million. MAIT TCRs were defined by TRAV1-2 paired with TRAJ12, TRAJ20 or TRAJ33, and iNKT TCRs by TRAV10 paired with TRAJ18. A search of VDJdb, accessed on 1 November 2021, was run for TCRs annotated to CMV, EBV and SARS-CoV-2, with TCRs annotated for multiple antigens excluded. TCRdb ran its own pipeline on the public reads, namely fastp trimming at Q25 and MiXCR clone calling, and kept in-frame beta chains. Rows with one shared CDR3 protein collapse into an entry with the most common genes and DNA. The V and J calls and clone size are TCRdb's, not the authors'. The sample table lists around 60,000 distinct CDR3 sequences, over 9.5% of them with a count of one. The top ten clonotypes cover approximately 10% of the sample.

This was a case-control study nested in a cohort of healthcare workers in London, UK, who had nasopharyngeal swab PCR tests and blood samples taken every week. Healthcare workers were recruited between 23 and 31 March 2020, during the week of the UK lockdown, and were followed weekly for up to about 15 weeks. What the authors observed across the whole study: Matching against VDJdb was skewed toward anti-spike CD8 responses, likely underestimated virus-specific expansions, and missed private and CD4 specificities.

The V and J genes are TRBV7-2 and TRBJ2-3; a tentative D call is TRBD2 (6 bases match). The sequencing sample was made of whole blood. This clonotype was sampled from an adult who was a healthcare worker with PCR-confirmed SARS-CoV-2 infection or an uninfected control (not recorded which). The nucleotide sequence reads as follows: TGTGCCAGCAGCTTAGGGGCGGGGGATACGCAGTATTTT. Translated, this gives CASSLGAGDTQYF.